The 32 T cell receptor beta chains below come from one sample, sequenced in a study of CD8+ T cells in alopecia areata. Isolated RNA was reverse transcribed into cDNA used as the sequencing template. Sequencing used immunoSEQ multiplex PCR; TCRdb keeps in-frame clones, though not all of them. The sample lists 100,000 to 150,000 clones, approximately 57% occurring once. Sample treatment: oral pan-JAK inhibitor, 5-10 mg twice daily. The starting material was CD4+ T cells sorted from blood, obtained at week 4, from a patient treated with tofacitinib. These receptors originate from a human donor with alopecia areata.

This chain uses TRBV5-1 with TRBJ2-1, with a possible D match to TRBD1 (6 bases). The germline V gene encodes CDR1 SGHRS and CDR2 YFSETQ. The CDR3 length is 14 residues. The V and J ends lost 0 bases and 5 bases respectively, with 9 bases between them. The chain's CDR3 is CASSLEQGDNEQFF. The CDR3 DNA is TGCGCCAGCAGCTTGGAACAGGGTGACAATGAGCAGTTCTTC.

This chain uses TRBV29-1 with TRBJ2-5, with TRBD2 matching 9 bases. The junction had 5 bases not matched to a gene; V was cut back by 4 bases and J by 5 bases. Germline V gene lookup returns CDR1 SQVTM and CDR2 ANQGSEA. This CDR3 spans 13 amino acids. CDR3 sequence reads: CSVVPAGGETQYF. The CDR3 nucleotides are TGCAGCGTTGTTCCGGCGGGGGGGGAGACCCAGTACTTC.

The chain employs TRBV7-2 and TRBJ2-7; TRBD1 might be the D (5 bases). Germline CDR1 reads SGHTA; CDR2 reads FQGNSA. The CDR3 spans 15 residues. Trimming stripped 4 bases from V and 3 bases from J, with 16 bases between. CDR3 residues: CASSYDSSSHYEQYF. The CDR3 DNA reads TGTGCCAGCAGCTACGACAGTTCTTCCCACTACGAGCAGTACTTC.

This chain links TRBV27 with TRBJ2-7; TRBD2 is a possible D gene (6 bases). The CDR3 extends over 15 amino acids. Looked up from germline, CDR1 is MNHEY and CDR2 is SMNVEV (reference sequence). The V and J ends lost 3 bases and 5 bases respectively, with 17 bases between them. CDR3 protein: CASSLWGVGRDEQYF. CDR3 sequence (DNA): TGTGCCAGCAGTTTGTGGGGGGTGGGGCGGGACGAGCAGTACTTC.

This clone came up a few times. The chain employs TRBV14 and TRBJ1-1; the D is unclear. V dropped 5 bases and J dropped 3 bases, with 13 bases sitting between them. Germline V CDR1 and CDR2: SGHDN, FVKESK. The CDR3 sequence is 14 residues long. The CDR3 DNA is TGTGCCAGCAGCGCGGGCCTTCGAGACACTGAAGCTTTCTTT. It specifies CASSAGLRDTEAFF.

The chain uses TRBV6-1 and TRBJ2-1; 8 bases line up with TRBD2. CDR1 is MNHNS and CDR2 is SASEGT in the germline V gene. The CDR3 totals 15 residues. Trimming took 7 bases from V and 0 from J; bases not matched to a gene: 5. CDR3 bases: TGTGCCAGCATCCGGGAGGGGTACTCCTACAATGAGCAGTTCTTC. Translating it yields CASIREGYSYNEQFF.

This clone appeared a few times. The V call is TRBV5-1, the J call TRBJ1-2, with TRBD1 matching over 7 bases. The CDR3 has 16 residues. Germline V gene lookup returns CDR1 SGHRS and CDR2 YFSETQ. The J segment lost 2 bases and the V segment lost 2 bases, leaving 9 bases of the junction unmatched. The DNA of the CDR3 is TGCGCCAGCAGCTTACAACCCGGGACAGCCAACTATGGCTACACCTTC. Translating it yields CASSLQPGTANYGYTF. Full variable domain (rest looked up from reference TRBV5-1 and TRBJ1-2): KAGVTQTPRYLIKTRGQQVTLSCSPISGHRSVSWYQQTPGQGLQFLFEYFSETQRNKGNFPGRFSGRQFSNSRSEMNVSTLELGDSALYLCASSLQPGTANYGYTFGSGTRLTVV.

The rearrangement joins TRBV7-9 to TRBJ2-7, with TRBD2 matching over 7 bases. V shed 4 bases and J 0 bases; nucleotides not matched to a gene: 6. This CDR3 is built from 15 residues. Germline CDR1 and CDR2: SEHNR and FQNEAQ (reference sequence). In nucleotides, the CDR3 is TGTGCCAGCAGCTCACATAGGGACTACTCCTACGAGCAGTACTTC. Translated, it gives CASSSHRDYSYEQYF.

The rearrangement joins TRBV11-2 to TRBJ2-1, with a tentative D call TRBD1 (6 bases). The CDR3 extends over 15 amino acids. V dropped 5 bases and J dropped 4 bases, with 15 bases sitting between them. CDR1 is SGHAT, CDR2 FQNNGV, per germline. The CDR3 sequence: CASSPGTRPYNEQFF. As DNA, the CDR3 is TGTGCCAGCAGCCCCGGGACAAGGCCATACAATGAGCAGTTCTTC. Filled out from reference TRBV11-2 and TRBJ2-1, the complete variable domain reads EAGVAQSPRYKIIEKRQSVAFWCNPISGHATLYWYQQILGQGPKLLIQFQNNGVVDDSQLPKDRFSAERLKGVDSTLKIQPAKLEDSAVYLCASSPGTRPYNEQFFGPGTRLTVL.

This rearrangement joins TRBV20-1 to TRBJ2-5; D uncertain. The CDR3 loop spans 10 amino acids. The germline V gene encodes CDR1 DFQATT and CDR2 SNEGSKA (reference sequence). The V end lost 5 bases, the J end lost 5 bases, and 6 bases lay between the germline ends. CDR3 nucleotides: TGCAGTGCTTTCTCGGAGACCCAGTACTTC. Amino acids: CSAFSETQYF.

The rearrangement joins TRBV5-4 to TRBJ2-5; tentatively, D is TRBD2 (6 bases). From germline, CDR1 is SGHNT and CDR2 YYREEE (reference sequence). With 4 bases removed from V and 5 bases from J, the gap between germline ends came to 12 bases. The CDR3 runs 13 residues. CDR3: CASSPDYSETQYF. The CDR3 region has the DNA TGTGCCAGCAGCCCGGACTACTCGGAGACCCAGTACTTC.

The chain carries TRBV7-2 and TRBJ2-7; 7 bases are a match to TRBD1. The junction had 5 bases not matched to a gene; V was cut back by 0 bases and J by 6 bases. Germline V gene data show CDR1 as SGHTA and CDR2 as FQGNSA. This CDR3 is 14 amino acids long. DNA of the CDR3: TGTGCCAGCAGCTTAGCAGGGGGCGCGTCCGAGCAGTACTTC. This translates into CASSLAGGASEQYF.

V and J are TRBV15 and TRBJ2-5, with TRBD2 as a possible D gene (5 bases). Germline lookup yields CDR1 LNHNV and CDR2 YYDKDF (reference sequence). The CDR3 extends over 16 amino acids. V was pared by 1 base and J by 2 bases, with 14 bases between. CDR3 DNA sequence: TGTGCCACCAGCAGAGGGCTGCAGCGGCGACAAGAGACCCAGTACTTC. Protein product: CATSRGLQRRQETQYF. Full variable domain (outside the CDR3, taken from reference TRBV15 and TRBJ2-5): DAMVIQNPRYQVTQFGKPVTLSCSQTLNHNVMYWYQQKSSQAPKLLFHYYDKDFNNEADTPDNFQSRRPNTSFCFLDIRSPGLGDTAMYLCATSRGLQRRQETQYFGPGTRLLVL.

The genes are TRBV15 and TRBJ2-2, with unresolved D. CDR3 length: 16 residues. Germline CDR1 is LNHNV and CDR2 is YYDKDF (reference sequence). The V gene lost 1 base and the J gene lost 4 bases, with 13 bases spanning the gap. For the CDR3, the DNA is TGTGCCACCAGCAGAGGCACAGTGGCCCCCACCGGGGAGCTGTTTTTT. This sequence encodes CATSRGTVAPTGELFF.

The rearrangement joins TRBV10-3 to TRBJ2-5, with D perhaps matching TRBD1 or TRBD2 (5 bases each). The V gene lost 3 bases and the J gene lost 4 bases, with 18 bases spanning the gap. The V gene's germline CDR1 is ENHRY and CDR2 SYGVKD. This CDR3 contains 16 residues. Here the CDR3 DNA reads TGTGCCATCAGTGACCACCGGAGGCAGGGCGGAGAGACCCAGTACTTC. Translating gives CAISDHRRQGGETQYF.

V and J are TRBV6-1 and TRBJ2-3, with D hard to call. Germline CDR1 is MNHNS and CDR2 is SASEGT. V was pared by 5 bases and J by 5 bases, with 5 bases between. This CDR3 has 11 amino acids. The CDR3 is CASSYEDTQYF. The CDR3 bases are TGTGCCAGCAGTTACGAAGATACGCAGTATTTT.

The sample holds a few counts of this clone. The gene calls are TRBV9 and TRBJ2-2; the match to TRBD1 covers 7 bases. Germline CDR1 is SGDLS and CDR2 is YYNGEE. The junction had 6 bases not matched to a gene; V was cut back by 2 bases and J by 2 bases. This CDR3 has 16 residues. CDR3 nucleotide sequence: TGTGCCAGCAGCGTCACAGGGGCCCGAAACACCGGGGAGCTGTTTTTT. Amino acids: CASSVTGARNTGELFF.

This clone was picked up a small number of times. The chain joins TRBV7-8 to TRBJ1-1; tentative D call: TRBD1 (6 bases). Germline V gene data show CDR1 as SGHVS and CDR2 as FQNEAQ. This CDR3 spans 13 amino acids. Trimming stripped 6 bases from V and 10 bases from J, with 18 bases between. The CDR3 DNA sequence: TGTGCCAGCAGTCCTAAAGGGGGGCTTGGAGCTTTCTTT. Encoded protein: CASSPKGGLGAFF. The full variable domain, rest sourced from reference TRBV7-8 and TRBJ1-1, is GAGVSQSPRYKVAKRGQDVALRCDPISGHVSLFWYQQALGQGPEFLTYFQNEAQLDKSGLPSDRFFAERPEGSVSTLKIQRTQQEDSAVYLCASSPKGGLGAFFGQGTRLTVV.

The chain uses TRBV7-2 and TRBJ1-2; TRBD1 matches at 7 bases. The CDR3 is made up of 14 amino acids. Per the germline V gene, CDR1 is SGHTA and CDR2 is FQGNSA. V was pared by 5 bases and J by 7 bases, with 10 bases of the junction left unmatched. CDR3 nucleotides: TGTGCCAGCAGCGAAGGGGGCGCTATAAGTGGCTACACCTTC. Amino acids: CASSEGGAISGYTF.

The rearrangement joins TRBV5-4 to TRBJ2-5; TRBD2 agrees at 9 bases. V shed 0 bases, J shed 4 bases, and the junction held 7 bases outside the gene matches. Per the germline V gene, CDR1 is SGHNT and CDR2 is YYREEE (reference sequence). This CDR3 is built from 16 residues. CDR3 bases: TGTGCCAGCAGCTTGGCGCGGGGGGGCCTCGGAGAGACCCAGTACTTC. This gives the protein CASSLARGGLGETQYF.

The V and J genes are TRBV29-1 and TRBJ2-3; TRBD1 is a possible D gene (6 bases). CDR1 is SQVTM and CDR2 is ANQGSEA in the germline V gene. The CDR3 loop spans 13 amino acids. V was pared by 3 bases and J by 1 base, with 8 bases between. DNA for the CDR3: TGCAGCGTTGAGGCAGGGGGCACAGATACGCAGTATTTT. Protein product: CSVEAGGTDTQYF.

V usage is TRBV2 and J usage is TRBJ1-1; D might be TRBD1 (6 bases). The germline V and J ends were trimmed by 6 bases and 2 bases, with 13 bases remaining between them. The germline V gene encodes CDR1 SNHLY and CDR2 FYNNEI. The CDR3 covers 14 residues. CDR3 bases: TGTGCCAGCAGGGCTCACGGGACAAACACTGAAGCTTTCTTT. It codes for CASRAHGTNTEAFF.

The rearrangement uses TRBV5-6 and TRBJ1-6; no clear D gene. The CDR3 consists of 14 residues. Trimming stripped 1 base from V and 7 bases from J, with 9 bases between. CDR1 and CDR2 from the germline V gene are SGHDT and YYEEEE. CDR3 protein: CASSLYRENSPLHF. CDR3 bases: TGTGCCAGCAGCTTGTATCGGGAAAATTCACCCCTCCACTTT.

The CDR3 sequence is CASGAPGTDYGYTF. CDR3 coding DNA: TGTGCTAGTGGGGCCCCCGGGACAGACTATGGCTACACCTTC. This chain links TRBV12-5 with TRBJ1-2; TRBD1 agrees at 7 bases. V gave up 6 bases and J gave up 3 bases; unmatched junction bases: 7. Per germline, CDR1 LGHNT and CDR2 FRNRAP. The CDR3 has 14 residues.

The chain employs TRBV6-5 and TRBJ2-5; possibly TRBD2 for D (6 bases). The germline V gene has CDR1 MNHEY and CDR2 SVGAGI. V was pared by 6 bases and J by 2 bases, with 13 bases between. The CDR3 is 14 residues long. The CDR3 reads CASSRGLLQETQYF. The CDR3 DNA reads TGTGCCAGCAGCCGGGGACTCCTACAAGAGACCCAGTACTTC.

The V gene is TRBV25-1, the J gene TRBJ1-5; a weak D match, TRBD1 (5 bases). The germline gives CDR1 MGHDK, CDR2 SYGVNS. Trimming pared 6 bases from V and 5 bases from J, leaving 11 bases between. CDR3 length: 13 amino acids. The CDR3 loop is CASSLEGDQPQHF. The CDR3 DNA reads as TGTGCCAGCAGCCTTGAAGGGGATCAGCCCCAGCATTTT.

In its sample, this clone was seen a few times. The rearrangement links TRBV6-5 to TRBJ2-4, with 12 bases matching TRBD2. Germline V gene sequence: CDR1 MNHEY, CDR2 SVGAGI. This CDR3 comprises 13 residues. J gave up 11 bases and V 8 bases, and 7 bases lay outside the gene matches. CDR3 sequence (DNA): TGTGCCAGCGGCTCGCCTAGCGGGGGGGTTCAGTACTTC. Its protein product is CASGSPSGGVQYF.

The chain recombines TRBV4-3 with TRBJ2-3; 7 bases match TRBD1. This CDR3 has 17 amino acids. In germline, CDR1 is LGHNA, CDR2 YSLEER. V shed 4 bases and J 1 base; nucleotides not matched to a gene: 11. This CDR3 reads CASSRTTGFFGTDTQYF. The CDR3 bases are TGCGCCAGCAGCCGGACGACAGGGTTTTTTGGCACAGATACGCAGTATTTT.

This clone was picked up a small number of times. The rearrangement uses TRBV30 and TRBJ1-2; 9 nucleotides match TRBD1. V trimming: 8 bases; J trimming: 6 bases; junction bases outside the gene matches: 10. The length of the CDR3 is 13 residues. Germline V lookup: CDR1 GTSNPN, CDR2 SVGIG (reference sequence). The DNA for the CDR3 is TGTGCCACCGGACAGGGGAGGAATCATGGCTACACCTTC. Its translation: CATGQGRNHGYTF.

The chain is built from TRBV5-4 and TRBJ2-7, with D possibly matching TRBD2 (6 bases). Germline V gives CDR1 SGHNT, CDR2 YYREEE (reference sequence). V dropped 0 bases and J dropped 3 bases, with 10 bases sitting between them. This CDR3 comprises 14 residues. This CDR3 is CASSLGTTNYEQYF. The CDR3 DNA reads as TGTGCCAGCAGCTTGGGGACTACAAACTACGAGCAGTACTTC.

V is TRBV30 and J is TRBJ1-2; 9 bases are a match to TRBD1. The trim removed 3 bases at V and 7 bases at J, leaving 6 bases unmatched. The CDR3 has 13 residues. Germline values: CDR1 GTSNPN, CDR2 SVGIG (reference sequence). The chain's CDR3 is CAWSDTGGPGYTF. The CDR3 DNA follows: TGTGCCTGGAGCGACACAGGGGGCCCTGGCTACACCTTC.

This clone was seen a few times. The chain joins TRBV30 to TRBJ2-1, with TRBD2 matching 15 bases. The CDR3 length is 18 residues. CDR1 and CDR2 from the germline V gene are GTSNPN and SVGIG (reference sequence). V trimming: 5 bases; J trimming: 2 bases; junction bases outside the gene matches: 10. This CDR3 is CAWDRARTSGRAYNEQFF. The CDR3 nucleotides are TGTGCCTGGGACAGGGCCCGGACTAGCGGGAGGGCCTACAATGAGCAGTTCTTC.